This paragraph covers one T cell receptor (beta chain) sequence. Its antigen is currently unknown. 60 Vbeta and 13 Jbeta primers were used in PCR. Produced via immunoSEQ multiplex PCR; TCRdb's table is partial and in-frame only. This table holds around 150,000 clones, roughly four fifths found once. The sample originates from a study of cytomegalovirus exposure and HLA in healthy donors. Study results and caveats: Specificity for CMV antigens was confirmed in vitro for a few of the CMV-associated chains.

CDR1 and CDR2 (germline): SEHNR, FQNEAQ (reference sequence). CDR3 size: 15 residues. V lost 1 base and J 2 bases, leaving 11 bases between the germline ends. The study sampled nominally healthy donors, though unrecorded immune exposures were likely. This sequence originates from a middle-aged man in good health and CMV-seropositive. The rearrangement joins TRBV7-9 to TRBJ2-5, with TRBD1 as a possible D gene (5 bases). The sample consisted of PBMCs. The DNA of the CDR3 is TGTGCCAGCAGCTTAGTCTCCCAGGGTCAAGAGACCCAGTACTTC. Translating gives CASSLVSQGQETQYF.